The next 20 T cell receptor beta chains were all read from a single sample in a study of blood T cell repertoires in COVID-19 (dated by TCRdb to about 2020). Library generation was performed with the immunoSEQ multiplex PCR assay. What TCRdb holds here is the immuneACCESS table cut down to in-frame rearrangements. Part of the clones is not present; checked against another copy, under half of the missing clones reflect an unresolved V gene, and the others are unexplained. The sample profile shows over 200,000 clones; approximately 90% of them were found once. Jointly, the top ten make up roughly 15% of the sample. Sequenced input: PBMCs or T cells enriched from blood (not recorded which). Receptors were obtained from a man between 18 and 29 years old who had recovered from COVID-19.

The CDR3 region is CASSLAIAGDTQYF. The CDR3 DNA follows: TGCGCCAGCAGCTTGGCCATAGCGGGTGATACGCAGTATTTT. The rearrangement joins TRBV5-1 to TRBJ2-3, with 7 bases lining up with TRBD2. Germline V gives CDR1 SGHRS, CDR2 YFSETQ. The CDR3 consists of 14 residues. V shed 0 bases and J 6 bases; nucleotides not matched to a gene: 4.

This rearrangement joins TRBV28 to TRBJ1-5, with a weak D call TRBD1 (5 bases). Germline loops: CDR1 MDHEN, CDR2 SYDVKM. CDR3 length: 16 amino acids. V gave up 5 bases and J gave up 7 bases, with 21 bases separating them. CDR3 coding DNA: TGTGCCAGCAGTCGCTCGCCGGGGGGTTTCGGGCAGCCCCAGCATTTT. This translates into CASSRSPGGFGQPQHF.

This clone was observed a few times. The chain joins TRBV10-3 to TRBJ1-1, with TRBD1 matching over 7 bases. Trimming at V came to 0 bases and at J to 0 bases, leaving 1 base not matched to a gene. The germline CDR1 and CDR2 sequences are ENHRY and SYGVKD. The CDR3 totals 15 residues. This CDR3 is CAISESGTVNTEAFF. The CDR3 coding sequence is TGTGCCATCAGTGAGTCTGGGACAGTGAACACTGAAGCTTTCTTT.

The V call is TRBV4-2, the J call TRBJ2-1; 9 nucleotides align to TRBD1. The germline CDR1 and CDR2 sequences are LGHNA and YNFKEQ. V lost 4 bases to trimming and J lost 9 bases; unmatched junction nucleotides: 10. The CDR3 loop spans 15 amino acids. CDR3 loop: CASSPPGQGISEQFF. DNA of the CDR3: TGTGCCAGCAGCCCCCCGGGACAGGGAATCAGTGAGCAGTTCTTC.

The chain joins TRBV6-1 to TRBJ1-2; D might be TRBD1 (5 bases). The CDR3 is made up of 14 amino acids. V lost 2 bases, J lost 10 bases, and 17 bases lay in between. CDR1 is MNHNS, CDR2 SASEGT, per germline. CDR3 in DNA: TGTGCCAGCAGTGAACCGTGGGGGGTTGATGCCTACACCTTC. Translation gives CASSEPWGVDAYTF.

V gene TRBV6-5 combines with J gene TRBJ1-3, with a tentative D call TRBD1 (6 bases). The CDR3 is 15 amino acids. Trimming cost V 7 bases and J 0 bases, with 13 bases left between them. CDR1 and CDR2 (germline): MNHEY, SVGAGI. The chain's CDR3 is CASTRDTDSGNTIYF. CDR3 bases: TGTGCCAGCACTCGGGACACCGACTCTGGAAACACCATATATTTT.

This rearrangement joins TRBV14 to TRBJ2-7; 11 bases line up with TRBD2. CDR1 and CDR2 (germline): SGHDN, FVKESK. With 1 base clipped from V and 7 bases from J, the junction kept 6 bases outside the gene matches. CDR3 length: 15 residues. The CDR3 sequence: CASSQGLAGGEEQYF. In nucleotides, the CDR3 is TGTGCCAGCAGCCAAGGGCTAGCGGGAGGAGAAGAGCAGTACTTC.

The rearrangement uses TRBV4-2 and TRBJ2-7, with a possible D match to TRBD2 (6 bases). The V end was cut by 0 bases, the J end by 0 bases, with 18 bases between. The CDR3 spans 18 residues. Germline CDR1 is LGHNA and CDR2 is YNFKEQ. Here the CDR3 reads CASSQDSGRGLFSYEQYF. The CDR3 DNA reads as TGTGCCAGCAGCCAAGATTCCGGGAGAGGACTCTTCTCCTACGAGCAGTACTTC.

The rearrangement uses TRBV5-1 and TRBJ2-1, with TRBD1 matching 9 bases. V shed 1 base and J 3 bases; nucleotides not matched to a gene: 5. The CDR3 runs to 16 residues. In germline, CDR1 is SGHRS, CDR2 YFSETQ. CDR3 coding DNA: TGCGCCAGCAGCTTGTATCTGGGACAGGGCTACAATGAGCAGTTCTTC. Translated, it gives CASSLYLGQGYNEQFF.

V and J are TRBV24-1 and TRBJ2-5; the match to TRBD2 covers 7 bases. Germline values: CDR1 KGHDR, CDR2 SFDVKD. This CDR3 has 13 amino acids. After removal of 11 bases from V and 0 bases from J, the junction contained 5 bases not matched to a gene. The CDR3 loop reads CAIQRGHQETQYF. CDR3 bases: TGTGCCATACAGCGGGGACACCAAGAGACCCAGTACTTC.

This chain links TRBV5-4 with TRBJ2-5, with 7 bases aligning to TRBD1. Germline V gene data show CDR1 as SGHNT and CDR2 as YYREEE (reference sequence). The CDR3 loop spans 17 amino acids. V was pared by 0 bases and J by 2 bases, with 10 bases of the junction left unmatched. Here the CDR3 reads CASSLEAGGRGQETQYF. In DNA form, the CDR3 reads TGTGCCAGCAGCTTGGAGGCGGGTGGCAGGGGGCAAGAGACCCAGTACTTC.

The chain is built from TRBV6-1 and TRBJ1-1, with unresolved D. Germline CDR1 is MNHNS and CDR2 is SASEGT. Trimming stripped 2 bases from V and 9 bases from J, with 16 bases between. This CDR3 region has 14 residues. The CDR3 region has the DNA TGTGCCAGCAGTGAACTAGGTGTGACGCTAAAAGCTTTCTTT. This gives the protein CASSELGVTLKAFF.

The chain uses TRBV19 and TRBJ1-1; perhaps TRBD1 as D (6 bases). Trimming stripped 3 bases from V and 2 bases from J, with 13 bases between. Per the germline V gene, CDR1 is LNHDA and CDR2 is SQIVND (reference sequence). The CDR3 is made up of 15 amino acids. This CDR3 is CASSMSGGPNTEAFF. The CDR3 coding sequence is TGTGCCAGTAGTATGTCGGGGGGCCCAAACACTGAAGCTTTCTTT.

This clone has a single count. This chain links TRBV29-1 with TRBJ1-1; the D gene is possibly TRBD1 (6 bases). The V end lost 7 bases, the J end lost 0 bases, and 12 bases lay between the germline ends. The CDR3 sequence is 13 residues long. Germline V gene sequence: CDR1 SQVTM, CDR2 ANQGSEA. CDR3 sequence (DNA): TGCAGCGCCCTAAGACAGGTGAACACTGAAGCTTTCTTT. Its translation: CSALRQVNTEAFF.

The chain couples TRBV7-9 to TRBJ1-4; no firm D call. V lost 2 bases to trimming and J lost 4 bases, with 8 bases between them. CDR1 is SEHNR, CDR2 FQNEAQ, per germline (reference sequence). The CDR3 is 14 amino acids. The CDR3 is CASSLPPVNEKLFF. The CDR3 DNA sequence: TGTGCCAGCAGCTTACCGCCAGTTAATGAAAAACTGTTTTTT.

The rearrangement links TRBV4-1 to TRBJ2-1; 9 bases agree with TRBD2. Per the germline V gene, CDR1 is MGHRA and CDR2 is YSYEKL. The CDR3 is 20 amino acids. V dropped 2 bases and J dropped 0; count of bases not matched to a gene: 14. The CDR3 spells CASSQWSGGRAAGSYNEQFF. CDR3 bases: TGCGCCAGCAGCCAATGGTCTGGCGGGAGGGCGGCAGGCTCCTACAATGAGCAGTTCTTC.

This rearrangement joins TRBV24-1 to TRBJ2-1; D may be TRBD2 (6 bases). Germline assignment: CDR1 KGHDR and CDR2 SFDVKD. The ends were cut back, 6 bases at V and 4 bases at J, with 12 bases in the middle. The CDR3 is 14 amino acids. The CDR3 region is CATSRGLEYNEQFF. CDR3 nucleotide sequence: TGTGCCACCAGTCGGGGACTGGAATACAATGAGCAGTTCTTC.

V and J are TRBV19 and TRBJ1-1, with unresolved D. CDR3 size: 12 residues. V was trimmed by 6 bases and J by 1 base, leaving 6 bases between them. The V gene's germline CDR1 is LNHDA and CDR2 SQIVND (reference sequence). The CDR3 region is CASSPGNTEAFF. The DNA for the CDR3 is TGTGCCAGTAGCCCAGGGAACACTGAAGCTTTCTTT.

This chain joins TRBV19 and TRBJ2-3, with 10 bases aligning to TRBD2. The CDR3 runs 19 residues. CDR1 LNHDA and CDR2 SQIVND come from the germline V gene (reference sequence). V lost 1 base and J lost 0; bases outside the gene matches: 10. CDR3 DNA: TGTGCCAGTAGTATAGGAGGTAGCGGGAGGCTTACGAGCACAGATACGCAGTATTTT. It specifies CASSIGGSGRLTSTDTQYF.

The V and J genes are TRBV30 and TRBJ1-5; 8 nucleotides align to TRBD1. This CDR3 contains 18 residues. V lost 0 bases and J lost 3; bases outside the gene matches: 13. Per germline, CDR1 GTSNPN and CDR2 SVGIG (reference sequence). In nucleotides, the CDR3 is TGTGCCTGGAGTGTACGGACAGGGAGGGATGTTATCAATCAGCCCCAGCATTTT. Its protein product is CAWSVRTGRDVINQPQHF.